This TCR beta chain was sequenced during a study of low-dose radiotherapy and immunotherapy resistance in tumors. At the level of the study: Per fraction, Cohort 1 was given 0.5 Gy every 2 weeks, for a total of 6.5 Gy. With 1 Gy per fraction every two weeks, Cohort 2 accumulated 13 Gy across 26 weeks. Aspirin was taken orally by patients at 300 mg daily for four cycles from cycle 1 day 1.

Documented time point: before trial treatment. Donors were dosed with nivolumab and ipilimumab; they also received aspirin, low-dose cyclophosphamide and low-dose radiotherapy. With V trimmed by 3 bases and J by 9 bases, 8 bases remained unmatched. The CDR3 extends over 15 amino acids. Germline V CDR1 and CDR2: SNHLY, FYNNEI. PCR amplification of the TCRs was performed with Phusion for 15 to 25 PCR cycles, and it relied on a constant-region primer together with a V-primer adapter. In TCRdb, the reads were re-called with MiXCR into one record per CDR3 protein. This table holds some 45,000 distinct CDR3 sequences, 12% found once. There are a few counts of this clonotype.

The sequence was obtained from a female donor with ovarian cancer. Sample: PBMCs, taken before treatment. The V gene is TRBV2, the J gene TRBJ2-1, with 10 nucleotides matching TRBD2. The CDR3 spells CASSESSGSMLEQFF. CDR3 nucleotide sequence: TGTGCCAGCAGTGAGTCTAGCGGGAGTATGCTTGAGCAGTTCTTC.